This T cell receptor (beta chain) appears in the sequencing data of a study of T cell responses to AZD1222 COVID-19 vaccine. Study results and limitations: There were vaccine-associated CD4 TCRs across spike, dominant at 160-218 and 743-854. Baseline serostatus was positive in only six or seven AZD1222 recipients. Two AZD1222 administrations were followed by greater Spike-specific TCR breadth and depth. Within unmutated variant regions lay the reported targets of nearly half of spike-specific TCRs.

Repertoires were generated with immunoSEQ multiplex PCR, while TCRdb's copy carries only in-frame clones and drops some. The sample carries around 84,000 clones, around 89% recorded once. The germline CDR1 and CDR2 sequences are LNHDA and SQIVND (reference sequence). The CDR3 covers 11 residues. Trimming cost V 9 bases and J 4 bases, with 9 bases left between them. Comment on this clone: Its cognate antigen is unknown.

This chain joins TRBV19 and TRBJ1-2; D is perhaps TRBD1 (6 bases). This sample comprised peripheral blood, obtained on day 0 of AZD1222 vaccination. The receptor comes from an adult in good health. The CDR3 is CASRGFYGYTF. The CDR3 nucleotides are TGTGCCAGCAGGGGTTTCTATGGCTACACCTTC. The entire variable domain, with the rest obtained from reference TRBV19 and TRBJ1-2, is as follows: DGGITQSPKYLFRKEGQNVTLSCEQNLNHDAMYWYRQDPGQGLRLIYYSQIVNDFQKGDIAEGYSVSREKKESFPLTVTSAQKNPTAFYLCASRGFYGYTFGSGTRLTVV.